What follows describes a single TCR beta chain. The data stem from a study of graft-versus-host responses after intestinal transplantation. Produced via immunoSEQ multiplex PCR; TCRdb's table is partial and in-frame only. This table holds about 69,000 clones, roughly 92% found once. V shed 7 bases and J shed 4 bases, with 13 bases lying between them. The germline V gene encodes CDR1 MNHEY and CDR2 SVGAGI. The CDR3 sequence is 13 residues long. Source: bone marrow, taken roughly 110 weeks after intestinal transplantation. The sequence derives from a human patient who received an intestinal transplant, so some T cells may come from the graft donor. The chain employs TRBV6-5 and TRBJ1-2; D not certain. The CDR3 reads CASIKALGYGYTF. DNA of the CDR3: TGTGCCAGCATAAAGGCTCTTGGCTATGGCTACACCTTC.